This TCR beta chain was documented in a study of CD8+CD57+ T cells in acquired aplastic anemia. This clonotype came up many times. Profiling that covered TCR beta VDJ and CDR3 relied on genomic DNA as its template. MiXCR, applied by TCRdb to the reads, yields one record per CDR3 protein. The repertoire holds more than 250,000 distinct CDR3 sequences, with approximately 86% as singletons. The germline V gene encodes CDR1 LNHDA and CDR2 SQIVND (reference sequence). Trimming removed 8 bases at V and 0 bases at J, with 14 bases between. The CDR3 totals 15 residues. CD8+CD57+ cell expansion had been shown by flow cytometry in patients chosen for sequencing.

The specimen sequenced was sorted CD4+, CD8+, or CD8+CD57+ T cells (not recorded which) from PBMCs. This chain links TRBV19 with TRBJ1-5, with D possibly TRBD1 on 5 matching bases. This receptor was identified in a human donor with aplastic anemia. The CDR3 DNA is TGTGCCAGTGCTGTGAAGGGGCGTAGCAATCAGCCCCAGCATTTT. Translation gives CASAVKGRSNQPQHF.